This TCR beta chain emerged from a study of T cells in localized non-small cell lung cancer. V lost 4 bases to trimming and J lost 3 bases, with 12 bases between them. Germline loops: CDR1 LNHDA, CDR2 SQIVND (reference sequence). The CDR3 has 14 residues. Clones were read by immunoSEQ multiplex PCR, and TCRdb kept only the in-frame ones, dropping some. The table lists over 10,000 clones, 83% of them singletons. Sequenced here: peripheral blood, sampled before any cancer treatment. This chain joins TRBV19 and TRBJ1-1; D not resolved. This receptor was taken from a male donor at least 60 years old with stage I lung adenocarcinoma. The chain's CDR3 is CASSTQRRHTEAFF. The DNA of the CDR3 is TGTGCCAGTAGTACCCAGCGCCGACACACTGAAGCTTTCTTT.